Listed below are T cell receptor beta chains from one sample, sequenced in a study of cytomegalovirus exposure and HLA in healthy donors. Sequenced by immunoSEQ multiplex PCR; TCRdb stores in-frame clones only, minus some. The data contain 55,000 to 70,000 clones, about nine tenths of them singletons. The sequenced sample consisted of PBMCs. The receptors derive from a woman between 25 and 40 years old in good health and CMV-seronegative. CDR3s include the opening cysteine and the closing phenylalanine or tryptophan. D genes are given only for firm matches. Clone size appears in some rows only: once, few, many, or a class for an expanded clone.

13,-,-,TRBV30,TRBJ2-5,CAWSRGGIETQYF
14,TRBD2,-,TRBV10-3,TRBJ2-7,CAIRITGGSYEQYF
14,TRBD1,-,TRBV7-3,TRBJ2-7,CASSIGQGAYEQYF
15,TRBD2,-,TRBV19,TRBJ2-5,CASKPGTSSGETQYF
15,-,-,TRBV7-6,TRBJ1-4,CASSSTTTINEKLFF
14,TRBD1,-,TRBV2,TRBJ1-2,CATVRDRGVDGYTF
14,-,once,TRBV19,TRBJ2-3,CASSIGQGFATQYF
14,TRBD2,-,TRBV7-9,TRBJ2-7,CASSLGLASYEQYF
14,-,-,TRBV7-2,TRBJ1-1,CASSIRETHTEAFF
13,-,few,TRBV6-5,TRBJ2-2,CASSEPNTGELFF
14,-,-,TRBV2,TRBJ1-1,CASSSQVENTEAFF
14,TRBD2,once,TRBV15,TRBJ2-3,CATASGSITDTQYF
14,-,-,TRBV19,TRBJ1-1,CASSEGAGNTEAFF
15,TRBD1,-,TRBV6-1,-,CATLKGQGSSYEQYF
11,-,-,TRBV6-1,TRBJ1-1,CASTRGTEAFF
19,TRBD2,-,TRBV2,TRBJ2-3,CASSEGLGLAGGSTDTQYF
16,TRBD1,-,TRBV2,TRBJ1-5,CASSAQGALSNQPQHF
15,TRBD1,-,TRBV7-9,TRBJ1-3,CASSPPGGSGNTIYF
17,TRBD2,-,TRBV13,TRBJ2-2,CASSFRLAGEGTGELFF
14,-,-,TRBV4-2,TRBJ2-1,CASSQEYGDNEQFF
10,-,-,TRBV19,TRBJ1-1,CASTDSEAFF
16,-,-,TRBV4-3,TRBJ2-1,CASSPGQIGAYNEQFF
15,TRBD2,few,TRBV5-4,TRBJ2-7,CASSLAAGVQDEQYF
12,-,-,TRBV28,TRBJ2-7,CASSQGSYEQYF
16,TRBD1,-,TRBV4-1,TRBJ1-5,CASSQDDGTAGQPQHF
13,-,few,TRBV5-4,TRBJ2-4,CASSREMKNIQYF
15,-,-,TRBV27,TRBJ2-1,CASSLGLSFKNEQFF
14,-,-,TRBV7-2,-,CASSLGGNAYEQYF
13,-,-,TRBV2,TRBJ2-2,CASSESYTGELFF
16,TRBD1,-,TRBV7-2,TRBJ2-1,CASSLGWTGAYNEQFF
16,TRBD2,-,TRBV5-1,TRBJ2-1,CASSPPSGRAPNEQFF
17,TRBD1,few,TRBV4-3,TRBJ2-3,CASSQAGPGQGGDTQYF
16,TRBD2,once,TRBV9,TRBJ2-3,CASSTTIAGGMDTQYF
12,-,few,TRBV4-1,TRBJ1-1,CASSLPVGEAFF
15,TRBD2,-,TRBV6-1,TRBJ2-5,CASNPLAGEQETQYF
15,-,-,TRBV29-1,TRBJ1-2,CSVDSQDLANYGYTF
16,TRBD2,-,TRBV13,TRBJ2-3,CASSSSGLKSTDTQYF
13,-,-,TRBV27,TRBJ2-7,CASSKLNSYEQYF
13,-,few,TRBV7-6,TRBJ2-5,CASSSPGVETQYF
18,TRBD1,few,TRBV14,TRBJ2-7,CASSQVRGQGPWGAEQYF
14,TRBD2,-,TRBV19,TRBJ2-7,CASKSIAGAYEQYF
15,-,-,TRBV4-3,TRBJ1-1,CASSPSRHGGTEAFF
11,-,-,TRBV2,TRBJ2-7,CASNAGAEQYF
15,-,-,TRBV4-1,TRBJ2-1,CASSQFPLRSGEQFF
15,-,-,TRBV6-1,TRBJ2-3,CASSWLSGSTDTQYF
11,-,-,TRBV7-8,TRBJ2-7,CASSLSYEQYF
13,TRBD2,few,TRBV11-1,TRBJ2-1,CASSRGGYNEQFF
16,TRBD1,-,TRBV11-3,TRBJ2-3,CASSLESRGWTDTQYF